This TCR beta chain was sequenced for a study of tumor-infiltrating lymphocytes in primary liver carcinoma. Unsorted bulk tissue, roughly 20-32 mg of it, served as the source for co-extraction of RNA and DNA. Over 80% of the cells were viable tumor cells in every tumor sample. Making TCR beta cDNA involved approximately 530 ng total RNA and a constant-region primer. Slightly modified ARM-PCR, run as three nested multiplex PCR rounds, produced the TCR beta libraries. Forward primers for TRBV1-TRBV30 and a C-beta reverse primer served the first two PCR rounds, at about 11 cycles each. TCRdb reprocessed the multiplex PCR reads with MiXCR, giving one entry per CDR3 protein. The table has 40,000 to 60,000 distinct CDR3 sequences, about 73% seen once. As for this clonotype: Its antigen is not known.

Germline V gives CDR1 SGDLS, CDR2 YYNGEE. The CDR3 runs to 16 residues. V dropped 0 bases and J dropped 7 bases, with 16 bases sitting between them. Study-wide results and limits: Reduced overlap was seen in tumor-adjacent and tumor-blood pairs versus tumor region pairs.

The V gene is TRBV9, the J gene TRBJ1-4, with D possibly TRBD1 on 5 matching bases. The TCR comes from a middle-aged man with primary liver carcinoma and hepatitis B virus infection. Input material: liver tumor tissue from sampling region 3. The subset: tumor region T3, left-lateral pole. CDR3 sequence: CASSVDGTVRTEKLFF. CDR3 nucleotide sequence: TGTGCCAGCAGCGTAGATGGGACCGTTAGGACTGAAAAACTGTTTTTT.